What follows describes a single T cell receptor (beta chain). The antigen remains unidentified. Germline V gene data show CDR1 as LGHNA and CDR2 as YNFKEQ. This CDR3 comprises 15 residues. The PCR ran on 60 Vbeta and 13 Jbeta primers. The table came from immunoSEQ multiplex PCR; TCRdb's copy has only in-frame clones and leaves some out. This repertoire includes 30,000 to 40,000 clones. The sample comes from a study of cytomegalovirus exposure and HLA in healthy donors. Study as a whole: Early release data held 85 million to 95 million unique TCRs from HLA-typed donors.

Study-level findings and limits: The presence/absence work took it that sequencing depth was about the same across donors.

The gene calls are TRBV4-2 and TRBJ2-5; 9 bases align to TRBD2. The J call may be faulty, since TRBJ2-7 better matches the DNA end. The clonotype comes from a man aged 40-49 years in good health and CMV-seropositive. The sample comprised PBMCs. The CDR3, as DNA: TGTGCCAGCAGCCAAGAGCTAGCGGGGTCCTACGAGCAGTACTTC. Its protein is CASSQELAGSYEQYF.